The next 27 T cell receptor beta chains were all read from a single sample in a study of OX40 agonist ivuxolimab in advanced cancers. Clones were sequenced by immunoSEQ multiplex PCR, and TCRdb holds only the in-frame ones, with some missing. The data contain 70,000 to 85,000 clones, 70% to 90% of them seen just once; the ten biggest clones take up 1.9%. The input for sequencing was CD4+ or CD8+ T cells sorted from blood, taken in a trial of the OX40 agonist ivuxolimab. The receptor set was obtained from an adult with an advanced solid tumor such as melanoma, head and neck, liver or kidney cancer.

J is TRBJ2-2 and V is TRBV7-3; TRBD2 matches at 10 bases. This CDR3 is 15 amino acids long. The V segment lost 2 bases and the J segment 5 bases; nucleotides outside the gene matches: 2. In germline, CDR1 is SGHTA, CDR2 FQGTGA. CDR3 protein: CASSLASGGTGELFF. The CDR3 nucleotides are TGTGCCAGCAGCTTAGCTAGCGGGGGAACCGGGGAGCTGTTTTTT.

J is TRBJ1-2 and V is TRBV30, with no clear D. Germline V CDR1 and CDR2: GTSNPN, SVGIG (reference sequence). The CDR3 length is 9 residues. As DNA, the CDR3 is TGTTACGATCACTATGGCTACACCTTC. Translation gives CYDHYGYTF.

The V gene is TRBV29-1, the J gene TRBJ1-5; D not certain. The CDR3 runs 13 residues. V lost 4 bases and J lost 1, with 8 bases in between. CDR1 SQVTM and CDR2 ANQGSEA come from the germline V gene. The chain's CDR3 is CSVASTSNQPQHF. CDR3 bases: TGCAGCGTTGCCAGCACAAGCAATCAGCCCCAGCATTTT.

This chain uses TRBV6-1 with TRBJ1-2; D call uncertain. Per germline, CDR1 MNHNS and CDR2 SASEGT. This CDR3 contains 11 residues. V was shortened by 5 bases and J by 7 bases, with 8 bases between the two germline ends. CDR3 sequence reads: CASSTPGGYTF. DNA for the CDR3: TGTGCCAGCAGTACCCCCGGTGGCTACACCTTC.

The chain couples TRBV29-1 to TRBJ2-1, with D perhaps matching TRBD2 (5 bases). The germline V and J ends were trimmed by 4 bases and 2 bases, with 12 bases remaining between them. CDR1 SQVTM and CDR2 ANQGSEA come from the germline V gene. The CDR3 contains 14 residues. The CDR3 region is CSVAFLAPYNEQFF. CDR3 sequence (DNA): TGCAGCGTTGCTTTTCTAGCCCCCTACAATGAGCAGTTCTTC.

The chain has TRBV15 and TRBJ1-2; 10 bases fit TRBD1. CDR3 length: 17 amino acids. CDR1 is LNHNV and CDR2 is YYDKDF in the germline V gene (reference sequence). The V and J ends lost 5 bases and 2 bases, in that order; junction bases with no gene match: 11. As DNA, the CDR3 is TGTGCCACCAGCGCCCCGGGACAGGGGCTTCAAAACTATGGCTACACCTTC. Translation gives CATSAPGQGLQNYGYTF.

The genes are TRBV5-1 and TRBJ2-7, with a weak D call TRBD1 (6 bases). V was cut by 0 bases and J by 0 bases, with 7 bases left in between. The germline gives CDR1 SGHRS, CDR2 YFSETQ. The CDR3 is made up of 14 amino acids. The CDR3 DNA reads TGCGCCAGCAGCTTGGGACAGGCCTCCTACGAGCAGTACTTC. As protein: CASSLGQASYEQYF.

For this clone: Other DNA sequences within the sample encode an identical CDR3. This sequence joins TRBV18 and TRBJ1-1; 8 bases line up with TRBD1. CDR1 and CDR2 (germline): KGHSH, LQKENI. The CDR3 runs to 14 residues. V was clipped by 6 bases and J by 2 bases; unmatched bases: 5. CDR3 DNA: TGTGCCAGCTCCTTAGGACAGGGTAACACTGAAGCTTTCTTT. The encoded protein is CASSLGQGNTEAFF.

The J gene is TRBJ2-1, the V gene TRBV4-2; 10 nucleotides line up with TRBD2. CDR3 size: 15 residues. In germline, CDR1 is LGHNA, CDR2 YNFKEQ. The ends lost 4 bases at V and 6 bases at J; junction bases unmatched: 6. The CDR3 DNA follows: TGTGCCAGCAGCCGCAGCGGGGGGGAGGCCAATGAGCAGTTCTTC. Protein: CASSRSGGEANEQFF.

The chain joins TRBV5-1 to TRBJ1-1; TRBD1 matches at 9 bases. Germline V gene sequence: CDR1 SGHRS, CDR2 YFSETQ. Trimming removed 4 bases from V and 4 bases from J; junction bases left unmatched: 5. The CDR3 totals 14 residues. CDR3 bases: TGCGCCAGCAGCGCCGTGACAGGGGGCACTGAAGCTTTCTTT. Its translation is CASSAVTGGTEAFF.

The genes are TRBV28 and TRBJ2-5; 13 bases map to TRBD2. After removal of 2 bases from V and 5 bases from J, the junction contained 2 bases not matched to a gene. The CDR3 consists of 15 residues. The germline V gene encodes CDR1 MDHEN and CDR2 SYDVKM. CDR3 in amino acids: CASSLTSGRGETQYF. The CDR3, as DNA: TGTGCCAGCAGTTTAACTAGCGGGAGGGGGGAGACCCAGTACTTC. Drawing the rest from reference TRBV28 and TRBJ2-5, the complete variable domain is DVKVTQSSRYLVKRTGEKVFLECVQDMDHENMFWYRQDPGLGLRLIYFSYDVKMKEKGDIPEGYSVSREKKERFSLILESASTNQTSMYLCASSLTSGRGETQYFGPGTRLLVL.

The chain recombines TRBV7-2 with TRBJ2-7, with D possibly TRBD2 on 7 matching bases. Germline V gene sequence: CDR1 SGHTA, CDR2 FQGNSA. This CDR3 is built from 12 residues. The germline V and J ends were trimmed by 3 bases and 6 bases, with 9 bases remaining between them. The CDR3 sequence is CASSFGGREQYF. The CDR3 coding sequence is TGTGCCAGCAGCTTCGGGGGGCGCGAGCAGTACTTC.

The gene calls are TRBV5-8 and TRBJ1-4; D unresolved. The V gene's germline CDR1 is SGHTS and CDR2 YDEGEE. Deletions cut 2 bases from V and 7 bases from J, with 18 bases between. This CDR3 spans 16 amino acids. CDR3 in DNA: TGTGCCAGCAGCTTAGGCCAGGCACCCAATTTTGAAAAACTGTTTTTT. It is translated as CASSLGQAPNFEKLFF.

This rearrangement joins TRBV4-3 to TRBJ2-1, with a weak D call TRBD2 (5 bases). V lost 0 bases, J lost 8 bases, and 14 bases lay in between. The CDR3 loop spans 15 amino acids. Germline lookup yields CDR1 LGHNA and CDR2 YSLEER. In DNA, the CDR3 is TGCGCCAGCAGCCAAGATGGTCTAGCCGGCGATGAGCAGTTCTTC. Its translation: CASSQDGLAGDEQFF.

The rearrangement links TRBV11-2 to TRBJ2-7; tentatively, D is TRBD2 (5 bases). CDR1 is SGHAT, CDR2 FQNNGV, per germline. Trimming removed 1 base at V and 4 bases at J, with 11 bases between. CDR3 length: 14 amino acids. CDR3 protein: CASSLGAVEYEQYF. In DNA, the CDR3 is TGTGCCAGCAGCTTAGGAGCGGTCGAATACGAGCAGTACTTC.

This chain joins TRBV5-6 and TRBJ2-5; the D is unclear. Germline V lookup: CDR1 SGHDT, CDR2 YYEEEE. The CDR3 sequence is 14 residues long. With 1 base removed from V and 2 bases from J, the gap between germline ends came to 9 bases. CDR3 loop: CASSLSPSQETQYF. CDR3 coding DNA: TGTGCCAGCAGCTTGAGCCCCTCACAAGAGACCCAGTACTTC.

This clone has only one observation. The CDR3 DNA reads TGTGCCAGCTCAGAGGGACAGAAGGGCTACGAGCAGTACTTC. Its protein product is CASSEGQKGYEQYF. The chain links TRBV18 to TRBJ2-7, with TRBD1 identical over 7 bases. The germline V gene encodes CDR1 KGHSH and CDR2 LQKENI. V was clipped by 5 bases and J by 3 bases; unmatched bases: 7. The CDR3 spans 14 residues.

This rearrangement joins TRBV18 to TRBJ2-6; tentatively, D is TRBD1 (5 bases). Germline CDR1 is KGHSH and CDR2 is LQKENI. V lost 5 bases, J lost 0 bases, and 11 bases lay in between. The CDR3 length is 16 residues. Written as DNA, the CDR3 is TGTGCCAGCTCAACAGACAGCCCCTCTGGGGCCAACGTCCTGACTTTC. Translating it yields CASSTDSPSGANVLTF. The complete variable domain, with remaining parts taken from reference TRBV18 and TRBJ2-6, reads NAGVMQNPRHLVRRRGQEARLRCSPMKGHSHVYWYRQLPEEGLKFMVYLQKENIIDESGMPKERFSAEFPKEGPSILRIQQVVRGDSAAYFCASSTDSPSGANVLTFGAGSRLTVL.

The chain uses TRBV5-8 and TRBJ2-2; 7 bases map to TRBD2. Germline trimming cut 4 bases from V and 5 bases from J; bases unmatched to any gene: 8. The CDR3 length is 15 residues. Looked up from germline, CDR1 is SGHTS and CDR2 is YDEGEE. CDR3 residues: CASSRGLVRTGELFF. CDR3 sequence (DNA): TGTGCCAGCAGCCGAGGACTAGTGCGTACCGGGGAGCTGTTTTTT.

This chain links TRBV10-3 with TRBJ2-7; 9 bases match TRBD2. Germline V gene lookup returns CDR1 ENHRY and CDR2 SYGVKD. This CDR3 comprises 15 residues. The junction had 6 bases not matched to a gene; V was cut back by 4 bases and J by 2 bases. The chain's CDR3 is CAISGDSGGPYEQYF. CDR3 in DNA: TGTGCCATCAGTGGGGATAGCGGGGGACCCTACGAGCAGTACTTC.

This clone was found a few times. The chain combines TRBV30 with TRBJ1-2; D uncertain. The ends were cut back, 0 bases at V and 7 bases at J, with 6 bases in the middle. Germline V lookup: CDR1 GTSNPN, CDR2 SVGIG (reference sequence). The CDR3 has 11 residues. CDR3 amino acids: CAWSVLRGYTF. CDR3 nucleotide sequence: TGTGCCTGGAGTGTACTACGTGGCTACACCTTC.

The chain links TRBV7-3 to TRBJ2-1; 8 bases map to TRBD1. Germline V gives CDR1 SGHTA, CDR2 FQGTGA. J was trimmed by 5 bases and V by 5 bases; bases with no gene match: 5. The CDR3 spans 14 residues. The CDR3 loop is CASSPKTGDNEQFF. The CDR3 nucleotides are TGTGCCAGCAGCCCCAAGACAGGGGACAATGAGCAGTTCTTC.

V and J are TRBV6-5 and TRBJ1-2; 9 bases match TRBD1. V dropped 5 bases and J dropped 2; count of bases not matched to a gene: 6. The CDR3 contains 15 residues. Per the germline V gene, CDR1 is MNHEY and CDR2 is SVGAGI. CDR3: CASSKPGQGNYGYTF. CDR3 in DNA: TGTGCCAGCAGTAAACCGGGACAGGGAAACTATGGCTACACCTTC.

J is TRBJ1-3 and V is TRBV18, with a tentative D call TRBD1 (5 bases). This CDR3 has 13 residues. Trimming shortened V by 6 bases and J by 3 bases, and 9 bases separated the two germline ends. Germline loops: CDR1 KGHSH, CDR2 LQKENI. CDR3 in DNA: TGTGCCAGCTCCCAGGGCCGTGGAAACACCATATATTTT. Translating gives CASSQGRGNTIYF.

V is TRBV10-3 and J is TRBJ2-3; 13 nucleotides line up with TRBD2. Germline loops: CDR1 ENHRY, CDR2 SYGVKD. CDR3 length equals 15 residues. V was pared by 10 bases and J by 4 bases, with 8 bases of the junction left unmatched. This CDR3 is CATSRTSGGSDTQYF. The DNA of the CDR3 is TGTGCCACCTCCCGGACTAGCGGGGGATCAGATACGCAGTATTTT.

J is TRBJ2-3 and V is TRBV11-2; D remains ambiguous. CDR3 length equals 13 residues. Per germline, CDR1 SGHAT and CDR2 FQNNGV. V lost 5 bases to trimming and J lost 2 bases, with 8 bases between them. The CDR3 protein is CASSLGPTDTQYF. CDR3 sequence (DNA): TGTGCCAGCAGCCTCGGGCCCACAGATACGCAGTATTTT. The full variable domain, in which reference TRBV11-2 and TRBJ2-3 provide the parts outside the CDR3, is EAGVAQSPRYKIIEKRQSVAFWCNPISGHATLYWYQQILGQGPKLLIQFQNNGVVDDSQLPKDRFSAERLKGVDSTLKIQPAKLEDSAVYLCASSLGPTDTQYFGPGTRLTVL.

This clone has a single count. The rearrangement joins TRBV7-8 to TRBJ2-3; D is undetermined. The CDR3 loop spans 14 amino acids. Trimming pared 3 bases from V and 0 bases from J, leaving 7 bases between. The V gene's germline CDR1 is SGHVS and CDR2 FQNEAQ. The DNA of the CDR3 is TGTGCCAGCAGCTTGTCCTCTAGCACAGATACGCAGTATTTT. It yields the protein CASSLSSSTDTQYF.